This passage covers 6 T cell receptor beta chains from one sample sequenced in a study of blood T cell repertoires in COVID-19. TCRdb's copy holds only in-frame clones and misses some; the assay was immunoSEQ multiplex PCR. The table includes about 500,000 clones, about 85% detected once. The sequenced material came from PBMCs or T cells enriched from blood (not recorded which). The receptors were gathered from a woman younger than 35 who had recovered from COVID-19.

The J gene is TRBJ1-4, the V gene TRBV2; D is undetermined. The germline V gene encodes CDR1 SNHLY and CDR2 FYNNEI. V dropped 4 bases and J dropped 7 bases, with 10 bases sitting between them. This CDR3 has 13 amino acids. The CDR3 DNA sequence: TGTGCCAGCAGTGTGGATACAGCTGAAAAACTGTTTTTT. Its protein product is CASSVDTAEKLFF.

The chain joins TRBV19 to TRBJ1-2, with 12 bases fitting TRBD1. V trimming: 8 bases; J trimming: 4 bases; junction bases outside the gene matches: 2. CDR1 is LNHDA, CDR2 SQIVND, per germline (reference sequence). This CDR3 comprises 13 residues. Here the CDR3 reads CASGGQGAYGYTF. Written as DNA, the CDR3 is TGTGCCAGTGGGGGACAGGGGGCCTATGGCTACACCTTC.

The chain carries TRBV12-1 and TRBJ2-5; the table names TRBD2, a call not compared with the DNA. TRBV12-1 is annotated as a pseudogene. The CDR3 consists of 11 residues. As DNA, the CDR3 is TGTGCCAGCAGCCCTGGACTGACCCAGTACTTC. Translation gives CASSPGLTQYF.

The rearrangement links TRBV30 to TRBJ1-5; TRBD1 aligns across 8 bases. The V segment lost 2 bases and the J segment 4 bases; nucleotides outside the gene matches: 7. This CDR3 region has 15 residues. CDR1 and CDR2 from the germline V gene are GTSNPN and SVGIG (reference sequence). DNA of the CDR3: TGTGCCTGGAGTACGGACAGGGTGTATAATCAGCCCCAGCATTTT. Translating gives CAWSTDRVYNQPQHF.

The genes are TRBV6-5 and TRBJ2-2; possible D gene TRBD1, 5 bases. The CDR3 sequence is 14 residues long. Trimming left V 8 bases short and J 0 bases short, with 10 bases between. Germline V gives CDR1 MNHEY, CDR2 SVGAGI. For the CDR3, the DNA is TGTGCCAGCGGATACAGGACGAACACCGGGGAGCTGTTTTTT. Encoded protein: CASGYRTNTGELFF.

This clone was observed a single time. The J gene is TRBJ1-1, the V gene TRBV19; no clear D. The CDR3 has 14 amino acids. V dropped 1 base and J dropped 4 bases, with 10 bases sitting between them. Germline CDR1 and CDR2: LNHDA and SQIVND (reference sequence). The CDR3 sequence is CASSIAEGSTEAFF. CDR3 coding DNA: TGTGCCAGTAGTATAGCTGAGGGTAGCACTGAAGCTTTCTTT. Using reference TRBV19 and TRBJ1-1 for the parts outside the CDR3, the full variable domain is DGGITQSPKYLFRKEGQNVTLSCEQNLNHDAMYWYRQDPGQGLRLIYYSQIVNDFQKGDIAEGYSVSREKKESFPLTVTSAQKNPTAFYLCASSIAEGSTEAFFGQGTRLTVV.